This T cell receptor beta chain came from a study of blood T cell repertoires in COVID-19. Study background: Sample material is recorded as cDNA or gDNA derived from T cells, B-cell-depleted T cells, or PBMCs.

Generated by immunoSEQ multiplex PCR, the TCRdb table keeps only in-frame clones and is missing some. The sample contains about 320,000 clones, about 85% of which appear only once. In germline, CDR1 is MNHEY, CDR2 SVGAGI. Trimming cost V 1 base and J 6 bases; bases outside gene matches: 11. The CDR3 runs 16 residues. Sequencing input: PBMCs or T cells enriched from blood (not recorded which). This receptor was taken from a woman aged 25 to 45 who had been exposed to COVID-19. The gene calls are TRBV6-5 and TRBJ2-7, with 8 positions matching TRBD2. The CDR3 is CASSYLGLGEEREQYF. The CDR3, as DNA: TGTGCCAGCAGTTACTTGGGACTAGGGGAAGAACGCGAGCAGTACTTC.